Listed here are 2 T cell receptor beta chains from one sample, sequenced in a study of post-analysis software for immune sequencing data. Carried by the TCR beta cDNA libraries were unique molecular identifiers. One entry per CDR3 protein results from TCRdb running MiXCR on the PCR reads. This table has under 200,000 distinct CDR3 sequences, around 34% appearing once. Source: blood, taken after autologous hematopoietic stem cell transplantation. These receptors were taken from a girl aged 5-17 years with multiple sclerosis.

Worth noting for this clonotype: Its ends do not fully match the called genes, so a read error is possible. The chain has TRBV7-9 and TRBJ2-5; D perhaps matches TRBD1 (5 bases). CDR1 and CDR2 from the germline V gene are SEHNR and FQNEAQ (reference sequence). This CDR3 region has 14 residues. The CDR3 sequence is CACSPWGFWETQYF. The CDR3 DNA reads TGTGCCTGCAGCCCTTGGGGCTTTTGGGAGACCCAGTACTTC.

The CDR3 nucleotides read TGCAGTGCTAGAGGGACAGTCAATTTCTACGAGCAGTACTTC. Translating it yields CSARGTVNFYEQYF. This chain uses TRBV20-1 with TRBJ2-7; D possibly corresponds to TRBD1 (6 bases). Between the trimmed V and J ends, which lost 1 base and 3 bases, there was a span of 13 bases. The germline V gene has CDR1 DFQATT and CDR2 SNEGSKA (reference sequence). This CDR3 spans 14 amino acids.